Given below is one T cell receptor beta chain in context. The sample originates from a study of cytomegalovirus exposure and HLA in healthy donors. Researchers ran the PCR with 60 Vbeta and 13 Jbeta primers. Produced via immunoSEQ multiplex PCR; TCRdb's table is partial and in-frame only. The table has fewer than 120,000 clones, more than 60% seen once. The CDR3 loop spans 17 amino acids. Losses at the gene ends were 5 bases for V and 0 bases for J; bases not matched to a gene: 12. Germline assignment: CDR1 WNHNN and CDR2 SYGVQD (reference sequence). The chain combines TRBV10-1 with TRBJ1-1, with 7 nucleotides matching TRBD1. The sample comprised PBMCs. The receptor's source is a man aged 30 to 39 in good health and CMV-seropositive. In DNA, the CDR3 is TGCGCCAGCAGTCCTCGCCGATCCGGGACAGTGAACACTGAAGCTTTCTTT. This translates into CASSPRRSGTVNTEAFF.